The 22 T cell receptor beta chains in this list originate from one sample, sequenced in a study of cytomegalovirus exposure and HLA in healthy donors. The PCR had 60 Vbeta and 13 Jbeta primers. TCRdb's table, derived via immunoSEQ multiplex PCR, lists solely in-frame clones and lacks some. The sample carries over 150,000 clones, about four fifths recorded once. The sample comprised PBMCs. The receptors were sampled from a male donor in good health and CMV-seronegative.

The J gene is TRBJ2-1, the V gene TRBV13; 12 bases map to TRBD2. With 10 bases clipped from V and 4 bases from J, the junction kept 5 bases outside the gene matches. This CDR3 has 14 amino acids. Germline V gene sequence: CDR1 PRHDT, CDR2 FYEKMQ (reference sequence). CDR3 DNA sequence: TGTGCCAATCCGGGACTAGCGGGTTACAATGAGCAGTTCTTC. Translation: CANPGLAGYNEQFF.

The CDR3 region has the DNA TGCAGTGCTATGGCCCCAAGTACCCAGTACTTC. It specifies CSAMAPSTQYF. The gene calls are TRBV20-1 and TRBJ2-5, with unresolved D. The CDR3 has 11 amino acids. Looked up from germline, CDR1 is DFQATT and CDR2 is SNEGSKA (reference sequence). The germline V and J ends were trimmed by 4 bases and 8 bases, with 11 bases remaining between them.

The chain combines TRBV9 with TRBJ1-2; possible D gene TRBD1, 6 bases. This CDR3 region has 16 residues. Per the germline V gene, CDR1 is SGDLS and CDR2 is YYNGEE. V was cut by 0 bases and J by 6 bases, with 18 bases left in between. The CDR3 sequence is CASSVAAQGPPNGYTF. CDR3 nucleotide sequence: TGTGCCAGCAGCGTAGCCGCTCAGGGGCCGCCCAATGGCTACACCTTC.

CDR3 sequence: CASGSGEGISGYTF. The CDR3 DNA reads TGTGCCAGCGGGTCAGGGGAGGGTATAAGTGGCTACACCTTC. The V and J genes are TRBV6-4 and TRBJ1-2; TRBD1 might be the D (6 bases). V was shortened by 8 bases and J by 7 bases, with 20 bases between the two germline ends. The germline CDR1 and CDR2 sequences are MRHNA and SNTAGT. This CDR3 spans 14 amino acids.

The CDR3 coding sequence is TGTGCCAGCAGCTTAAACAGGGAAGGTAATGGCTACACCTTC. Its translation is CASSLNREGNGYTF. The chain employs TRBV7-9 and TRBJ1-2; possible D gene TRBD1, 6 bases. The CDR3 consists of 14 residues. The ends were cut back, 2 bases at V and 6 bases at J, with 13 bases in the middle. Germline assignment: CDR1 SEHNR and CDR2 FQNEAQ (reference sequence).

V and J are TRBV5-4 and TRBJ1-4; 8 bases are shared with TRBD1. The CDR3 contains 15 residues. V lost 1 base and J lost 8; bases outside the gene matches: 7. CDR1 is SGHNT and CDR2 is YYREEE in the germline V gene (reference sequence). CDR3 nucleotides: TGTGCCAGCAGCTTGAACTCAGGGGGCTCGGAAAAACTGTTTTTT. This codes for CASSLNSGGSEKLFF.

This clone was detected only once. The chain carries TRBV7-3 and TRBJ2-3, with TRBD1 as a possible D gene (6 bases). The V and J ends lost 5 bases and 2 bases respectively, with 11 bases between them. CDR1 SGHTA and CDR2 FQGTGA come from the germline V gene. The CDR3 totals 14 residues. The CDR3 sequence: CASSQRDNTDTQYF. The CDR3 DNA sequence: TGTGCCAGCAGCCAAAGGGACAACACAGATACGCAGTATTTT.

The V and J genes are TRBV18 and TRBJ2-5; 8 nucleotides line up with TRBD1. The CDR3 has 16 residues. J gave up 2 bases and V 0 bases, and 5 bases lay outside the gene matches. The germline CDR1 and CDR2 sequences are KGHSH and LQKENI. CDR3 sequence (DNA): TGTGCCAGCTCACCACCGAGAGGACAGGGACAAGAGACCCAGTACTTC. It codes for CASSPPRGQGQETQYF.

The chain couples TRBV19 to TRBJ1-2; no definite D call. Looked up from germline, CDR1 is LNHDA and CDR2 is SQIVND (reference sequence). Between the trimmed V and J ends, which lost 3 bases and 0 bases, there was a span of 11 bases. The CDR3 covers 15 residues. The CDR3 here is CASSMLVQANYGYTF. As DNA, the CDR3 is TGTGCCAGTAGTATGTTAGTCCAGGCTAACTATGGCTACACCTTC. Complete variable domain (other parts from reference TRBV19 and TRBJ1-2): DGGITQSPKYLFRKEGQNVTLSCEQNLNHDAMYWYRQDPGQGLRLIYYSQIVNDFQKGDIAEGYSVSREKKESFPLTVTSAQKNPTAFYLCASSMLVQANYGYTFGSGTRLTVV.

The rearrangement uses TRBV19 and TRBJ2-7, with 9 bases identical to TRBD2. With 8 bases clipped from V and 4 bases from J, the junction kept 18 bases outside the gene matches. The CDR3 covers 17 residues. Looked up from germline, CDR1 is LNHDA and CDR2 is SQIVND (reference sequence). This CDR3 reads CASGASGRRGGLYEQYF. CDR3 nucleotide sequence: TGTGCCAGTGGAGCCTCCGGTCGGCGGGGGGGCTTGTACGAGCAGTACTTC.

CDR3 in amino acids: CASSGYRGSFYNEQFF. The CDR3 nucleotides read TGTGCCAGCAGCGGGTACAGGGGGAGCTTCTACAATGAGCAGTTCTTC. The chain couples TRBV7-9 to TRBJ2-1; 8 bases fit TRBD1. The length of the CDR3 is 16 residues. Trimming cost V 5 bases and J 3 bases; bases outside gene matches: 9. Germline V gene sequence: CDR1 SEHNR, CDR2 FQNEAQ (reference sequence).

V usage is TRBV25-1 and J usage is TRBJ2-7; D ambiguous. Germline CDR1 and CDR2: MGHDK and SYGVNS. The CDR3 is 11 amino acids. The V end was cut by 6 bases, the J end by 7 bases, with 10 bases between. CDR3 coding DNA: TGTGCCAGCAGCCAGAACCGTGAGCAGTACTTC. This codes for CASSQNREQYF.

This clone came up a few times. V is TRBV4-3 and J is TRBJ2-7; no reliable D call. Looked up from germline, CDR1 is LGHNA and CDR2 is YSLEER. V was trimmed by 0 bases and J by 2 bases, leaving 11 bases between them. The CDR3 has 15 amino acids. This CDR3 reads CASSQDPGNTYEQYF. In DNA, the CDR3 is TGCGCCAGCAGCCAAGATCCTGGCAATACCTACGAGCAGTACTTC.

The chain joins TRBV28 to TRBJ1-5; D is unresolved. Trimming pared 3 bases from V and 3 bases from J, leaving 9 bases between. This CDR3 region has 14 residues. Germline V lookup: CDR1 MDHEN, CDR2 SYDVKM. The CDR3, as DNA: TGTGCCAGCAGTTTTAGCAGCCACAATCAGCCCCAGCATTTT. Translation gives CASSFSSHNQPQHF. The full variable domain, in which reference TRBV28 and TRBJ1-5 provide the parts outside the CDR3, is DVKVTQSSRYLVKRTGEKVFLECVQDMDHENMFWYRQDPGLGLRLIYFSYDVKMKEKGDIPEGYSVSREKKERFSLILESASTNQTSMYLCASSFSSHNQPQHFGDGTRLSIL.

The J gene is TRBJ2-1, the V gene TRBV5-4; 8 bases are shared with TRBD2. This CDR3 region has 18 residues. J was trimmed by 0 bases and V by 0 bases; bases with no gene match: 8. Germline CDR1 SGHNT, CDR2 YYREEE (reference sequence). CDR3 coding DNA: TGTGCCAGCAGCTTGGCCATGTTAGCGGGGAGCTCCTACAATGAGCAGTTCTTC. Its translation: CASSLAMLAGSSYNEQFF.

J is TRBJ2-1 and V is TRBV7-8; 8 positions agree with TRBD2. From germline, CDR1 is SGHVS and CDR2 FQNEAQ. The V segment lost 5 bases and the J segment 8 bases; nucleotides outside the gene matches: 11. This CDR3 is built from 15 residues. CDR3 residues: CASSPGLAFVHEQFF. As DNA, the CDR3 is TGTGCCAGCAGCCCCGGACTAGCATTTGTCCATGAGCAGTTCTTC.

The rearrangement joins TRBV15 to TRBJ1-3; weak D call: TRBD1 (5 bases). Germline V gene lookup returns CDR1 LNHNV and CDR2 YYDKDF (reference sequence). Trimming left V 0 bases short and J 0 bases short, with 21 bases between. The CDR3 is made up of 20 amino acids. CDR3 coding DNA: TGTGCCACCAGCAGAGATCTCGATAAGAGGTGGACAACCTCTGGAAACACCATATATTTT. This translates into CATSRDLDKRWTTSGNTIYF.

The V and J genes are TRBV7-2 and TRBJ1-4, with D uncertain. The germline gives CDR1 SGHTA, CDR2 FQGNSA. CDR3 length: 15 residues. Trimming took 5 bases from V and 4 from J, leaving 14 bases between them. In DNA, the CDR3 is TGTGCCAGCAGCCTAGGCAAAGGAGTTAATGAAAAACTGTTTTTT. Translation gives CASSLGKGVNEKLFF.

As for this clone: A junction end diverges from the germline sequence, so it may reflect a read error. The CDR3 loop reads CASREASGGGEKLFF. The CDR3 nucleotides are TGTGCCAGCAGAGAAGCTTCAGGGGGCGGTGAAAAACTGTTTTTT. The chain uses TRBV6-1 and TRBJ1-4, with TRBD1 matching over 8 bases. CDR3 size: 15 residues. CDR1 and CDR2 from the germline V gene are MNHNS and SASEGT.

The genes are TRBV13 and TRBJ2-7; D perhaps matches TRBD1 (6 bases). The CDR3 contains 16 residues. The V and J ends lost 4 bases and 5 bases respectively, with 21 bases between them. The germline CDR1 and CDR2 sequences are PRHDT and FYEKMQ (reference sequence). The CDR3 bases are TGTGCCAGCAGCTCAGGAGAGGGCAGGGGATTGGACGAGCAGTACTTC. Translated, it gives CASSSGEGRGLDEQYF.

The chain employs TRBV5-6 and TRBJ2-7; D is undetermined. The CDR3 totals 13 residues. The germline V gene has CDR1 SGHDT and CDR2 YYEEEE. Trimming stripped 4 bases from V and 4 bases from J, with 12 bases between. The CDR3 bases are TGTGCCAGCAGCCAGTTTTCCTTTTACGAGCAGTACTTC. Its translation is CASSQFSFYEQYF.

This sequence joins TRBV19 and TRBJ2-6; TRBD1 matches 7 bases. Germline lookup yields CDR1 LNHDA and CDR2 SQIVND (reference sequence). V shed 6 bases and J 3 bases; nucleotides not matched to a gene: 17. The CDR3 is 19 residues long. DNA for the CDR3: TGTGCCAGTAGGATTCCGGTCACAGGGGCTAGGGATGGGGCCAACGTCCTGACTTTC. The encoded protein is CASRIPVTGARDGANVLTF.